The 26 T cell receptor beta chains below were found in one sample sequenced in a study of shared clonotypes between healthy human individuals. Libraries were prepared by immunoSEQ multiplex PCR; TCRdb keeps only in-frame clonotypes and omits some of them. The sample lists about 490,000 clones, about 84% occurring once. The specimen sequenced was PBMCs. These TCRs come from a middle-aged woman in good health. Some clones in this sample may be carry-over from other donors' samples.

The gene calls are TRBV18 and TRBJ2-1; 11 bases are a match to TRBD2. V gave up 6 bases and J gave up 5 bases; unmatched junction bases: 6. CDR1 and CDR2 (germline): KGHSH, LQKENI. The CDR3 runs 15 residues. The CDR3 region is CASSPSGRLDNEQFF. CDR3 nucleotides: TGTGCCAGCTCTCCTAGCGGGAGGTTGGACAATGAGCAGTTCTTC.

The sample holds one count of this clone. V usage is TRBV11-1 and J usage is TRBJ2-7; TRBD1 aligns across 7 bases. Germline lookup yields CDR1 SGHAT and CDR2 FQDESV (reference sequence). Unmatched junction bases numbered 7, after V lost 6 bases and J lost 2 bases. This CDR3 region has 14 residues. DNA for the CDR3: TGTGCCAGCAGTTCGGGACAGACCGCCTACGAGCAGTACTTC. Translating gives CASSSGQTAYEQYF.

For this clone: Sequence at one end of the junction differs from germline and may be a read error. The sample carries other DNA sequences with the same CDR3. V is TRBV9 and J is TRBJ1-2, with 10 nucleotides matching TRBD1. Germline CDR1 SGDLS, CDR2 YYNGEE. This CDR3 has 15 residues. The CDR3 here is CASSQTAGTGAGYTF. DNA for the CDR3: TGTGCCAGCAGCCAGACGGCCGGGACAGGGGCAGGCTACACATTC.

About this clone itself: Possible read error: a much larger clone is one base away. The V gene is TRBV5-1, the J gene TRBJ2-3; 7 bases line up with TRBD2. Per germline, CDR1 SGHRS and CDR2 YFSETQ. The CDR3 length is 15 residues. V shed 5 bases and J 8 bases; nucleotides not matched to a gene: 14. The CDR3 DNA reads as TGCGCCAGCAGACGCAGCGGGGAGTCCGCAGGTACGCAGTATTTT. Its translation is CASRRSGESAGTQYF.

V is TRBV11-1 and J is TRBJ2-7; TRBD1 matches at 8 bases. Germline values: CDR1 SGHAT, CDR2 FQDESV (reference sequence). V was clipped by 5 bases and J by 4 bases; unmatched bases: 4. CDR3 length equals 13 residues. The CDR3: CASSPDRVYEQYF. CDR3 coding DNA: TGTGCCAGCAGCCCGGACAGGGTGTACGAGCAGTACTTC.

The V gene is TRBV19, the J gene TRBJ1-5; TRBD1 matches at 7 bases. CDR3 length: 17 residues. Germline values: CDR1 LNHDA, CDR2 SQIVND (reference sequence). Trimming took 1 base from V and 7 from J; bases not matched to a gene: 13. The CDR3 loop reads CASSIGGQGGFWQPQHF. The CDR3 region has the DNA TGTGCCAGTAGTATAGGTGGGCAGGGGGGGTTTTGGCAGCCCCAGCATTTT. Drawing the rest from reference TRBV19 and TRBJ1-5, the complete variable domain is DGGITQSPKYLFRKEGQNVTLSCEQNLNHDAMYWYRQDPGQGLRLIYYSQIVNDFQKGDIAEGYSVSREKKESFPLTVTSAQKNPTAFYLCASSIGGQGGFWQPQHFGDGTRLSIL.

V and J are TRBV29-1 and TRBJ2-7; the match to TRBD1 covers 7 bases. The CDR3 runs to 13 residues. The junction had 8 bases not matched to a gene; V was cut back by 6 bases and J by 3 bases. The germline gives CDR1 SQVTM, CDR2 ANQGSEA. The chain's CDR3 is CSVTGFGGYEQYF. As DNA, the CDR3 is TGCAGCGTGACAGGGTTTGGCGGCTACGAGCAGTACTTC.

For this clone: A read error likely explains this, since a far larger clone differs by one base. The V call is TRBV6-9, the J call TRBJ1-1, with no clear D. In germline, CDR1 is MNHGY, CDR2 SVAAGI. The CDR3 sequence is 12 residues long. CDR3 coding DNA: TGTGCCAGCAGTATAAAAGGCACTGAAGCTTCCTTT. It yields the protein CASSIKGTEASF.

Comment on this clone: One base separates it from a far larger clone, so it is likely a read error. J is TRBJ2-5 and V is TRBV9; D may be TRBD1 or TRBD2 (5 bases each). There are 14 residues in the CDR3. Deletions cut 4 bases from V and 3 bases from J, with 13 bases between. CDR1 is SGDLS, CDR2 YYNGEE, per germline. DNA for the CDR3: TGTGCCAGCAGCTCCTCGGGGCGCGAAGAGACCCAGTACTTC. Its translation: CASSSSGREETQYF.

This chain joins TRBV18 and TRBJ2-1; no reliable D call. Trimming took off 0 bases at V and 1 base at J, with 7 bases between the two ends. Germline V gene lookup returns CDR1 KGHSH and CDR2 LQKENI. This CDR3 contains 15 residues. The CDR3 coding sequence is TGTGCCAGCTCACCACCGCTGACATCCTACAATGAGCAGTTCTTC. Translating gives CASSPPLTSYNEQFF.

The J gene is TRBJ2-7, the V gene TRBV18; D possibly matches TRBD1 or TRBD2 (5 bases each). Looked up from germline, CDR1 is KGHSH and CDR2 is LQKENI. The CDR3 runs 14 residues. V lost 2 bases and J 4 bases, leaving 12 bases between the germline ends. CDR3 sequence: CASSPWDGSYEQYF. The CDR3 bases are TGTGCCAGCTCACCATGGGACGGATCTTACGAGCAGTACTTC.

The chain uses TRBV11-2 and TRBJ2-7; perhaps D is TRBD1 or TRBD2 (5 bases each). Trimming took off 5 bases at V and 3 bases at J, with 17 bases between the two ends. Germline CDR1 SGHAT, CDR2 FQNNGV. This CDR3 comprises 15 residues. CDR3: CASSVSVGVGYEQYF. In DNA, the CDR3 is TGTGCCAGCAGCGTCTCGGTGGGGGTCGGCTACGAGCAGTACTTC.

The CDR3 here is CSLSGNTEAFF. The CDR3 nucleotides are TGCAGTCTCAGCGGGAACACTGAAGCTTTCTTT. This chain joins TRBV20-1 and TRBJ1-1; D remains ambiguous. Germline values: CDR1 DFQATT, CDR2 SNEGSKA (reference sequence). This CDR3 comprises 11 residues. The germline V and J ends were trimmed by 8 bases and 1 base, with 8 bases remaining between them.

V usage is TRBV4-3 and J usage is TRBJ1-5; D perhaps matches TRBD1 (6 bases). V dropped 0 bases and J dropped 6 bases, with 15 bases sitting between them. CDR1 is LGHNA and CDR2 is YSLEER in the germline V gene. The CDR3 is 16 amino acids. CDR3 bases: TGCGCCAGCAGCCAAGAAACGGCACAGGGAGGTCAGCCCCAGCATTTT. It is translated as CASSQETAQGGQPQHF.

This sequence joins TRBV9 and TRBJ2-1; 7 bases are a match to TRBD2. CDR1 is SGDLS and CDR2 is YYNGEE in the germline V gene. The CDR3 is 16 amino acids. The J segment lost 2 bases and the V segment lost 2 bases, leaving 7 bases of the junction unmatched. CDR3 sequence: CASSVREGGPYNEQFF. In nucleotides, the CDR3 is TGTGCCAGCAGCGTTAGGGAGGGAGGGCCCTACAATGAGCAGTTCTTC.

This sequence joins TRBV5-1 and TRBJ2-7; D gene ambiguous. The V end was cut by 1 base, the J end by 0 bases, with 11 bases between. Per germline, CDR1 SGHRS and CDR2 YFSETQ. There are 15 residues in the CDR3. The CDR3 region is CASSLMSAYSYEQYF. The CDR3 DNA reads TGCGCCAGCAGCTTGATGTCAGCGTACTCCTACGAGCAGTACTTC.

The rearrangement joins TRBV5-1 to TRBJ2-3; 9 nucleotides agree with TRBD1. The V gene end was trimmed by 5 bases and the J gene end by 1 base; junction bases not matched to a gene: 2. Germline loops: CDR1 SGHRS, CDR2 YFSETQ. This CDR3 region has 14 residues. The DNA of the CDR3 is TGCGCCAGCAGACAGGGGGCGGGCACAGATACGCAGTATTTT. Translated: CASRQGAGTDTQYF.

This CDR3 reads CASSLQGSSNYGYTF. The CDR3, as DNA: TGTGCCAGCAGCTTGCAGGGATCTTCTAACTATGGCTACACCTTC. J is TRBJ1-2 and V is TRBV5-6; TRBD1 is a possible D gene (5 bases). Germline V lookup: CDR1 SGHDT, CDR2 YYEEEE. The V end lost 1 base, the J end lost 0 bases, and 10 bases lay between the germline ends. This CDR3 region has 15 residues.

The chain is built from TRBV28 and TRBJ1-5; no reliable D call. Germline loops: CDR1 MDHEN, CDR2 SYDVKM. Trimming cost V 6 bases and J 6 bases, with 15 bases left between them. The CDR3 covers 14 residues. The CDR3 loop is CASSLGSISQPQHF. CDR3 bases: TGTGCCAGCAGCCTCGGGAGCATTAGTCAGCCCCAGCATTTT. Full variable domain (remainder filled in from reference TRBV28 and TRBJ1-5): DVKVTQSSRYLVKRTGEKVFLECVQDMDHENMFWYRQDPGLGLRLIYFSYDVKMKEKGDIPEGYSVSREKKERFSLILESASTNQTSMYLCASSLGSISQPQHFGDGTRLSIL.

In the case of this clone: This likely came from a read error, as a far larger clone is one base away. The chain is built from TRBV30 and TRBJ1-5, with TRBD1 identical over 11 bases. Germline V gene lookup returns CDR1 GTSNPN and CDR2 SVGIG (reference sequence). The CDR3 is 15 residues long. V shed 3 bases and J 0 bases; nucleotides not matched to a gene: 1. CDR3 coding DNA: TGTGCCTGGAGAGGACAGGGGGCTAGCAATCAGCCCCAGCATTTT. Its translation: CAWRGQGASNQPQHF.

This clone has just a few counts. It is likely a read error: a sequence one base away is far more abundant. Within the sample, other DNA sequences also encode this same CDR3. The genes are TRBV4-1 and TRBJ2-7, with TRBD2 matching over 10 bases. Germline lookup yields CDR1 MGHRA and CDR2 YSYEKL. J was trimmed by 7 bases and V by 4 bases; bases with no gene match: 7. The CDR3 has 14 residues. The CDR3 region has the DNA TGCGCCAGCAGCCCCCGGGTAGCGGGGGGTGAGCAGTACTTC. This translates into CASSPRVAGGEQYF.

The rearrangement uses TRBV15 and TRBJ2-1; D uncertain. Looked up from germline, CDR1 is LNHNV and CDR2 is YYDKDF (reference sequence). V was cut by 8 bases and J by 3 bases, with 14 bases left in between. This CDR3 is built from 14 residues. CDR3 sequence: CATSLGSYYNEQFF. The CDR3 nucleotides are TGTGCCACCTCCCTGGGTAGCTACTACAATGAGCAGTTCTTC. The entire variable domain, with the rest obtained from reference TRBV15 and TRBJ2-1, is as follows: DAMVIQNPRYQVTQFGKPVTLSCSQTLNHNVMYWYQQKSSQAPKLLFHYYDKDFNNEADTPDNFQSRRPNTSFCFLDIRSPGLGDTAMYLCATSLGSYYNEQFFGPGTRLTVL.

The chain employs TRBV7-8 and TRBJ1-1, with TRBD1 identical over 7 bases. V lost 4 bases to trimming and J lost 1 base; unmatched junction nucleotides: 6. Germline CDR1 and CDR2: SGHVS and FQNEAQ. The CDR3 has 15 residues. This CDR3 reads CASSSPRQGNTEAFF. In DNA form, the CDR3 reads TGTGCCAGCAGCTCCCCGAGACAGGGGAACACTGAAGCTTTCTTT.

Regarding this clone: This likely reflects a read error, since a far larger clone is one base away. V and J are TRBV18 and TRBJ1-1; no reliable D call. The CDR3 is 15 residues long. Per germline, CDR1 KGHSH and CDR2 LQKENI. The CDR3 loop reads CSSSPRTGMNTEAFF. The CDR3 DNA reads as TGTTCCAGCTCTCCACGGACCGGCATGAACACTGAAGCTTTCTTT.

This CDR3 is CASTRTGGVYYNEQFF. DNA of the CDR3: TGTGCCAGCACCCGGACAGGGGGTGTCTATTACAATGAGCAGTTCTTC. This sequence joins TRBV28 and TRBJ2-1; 10 nucleotides match TRBD1. Losses at the gene ends were 7 bases for V and 4 bases for J; bases not matched to a gene: 10. This CDR3 is 16 amino acids long. Germline CDR1 and CDR2: MDHEN and SYDVKM. Using reference TRBV28 and TRBJ2-1 for the parts outside the CDR3, the full variable domain is DVKVTQSSRYLVKRTGEKVFLECVQDMDHENMFWYRQDPGLGLRLIYFSYDVKMKEKGDIPEGYSVSREKKERFSLILESASTNQTSMYLCASTRTGGVYYNEQFFGPGTRLTVL.

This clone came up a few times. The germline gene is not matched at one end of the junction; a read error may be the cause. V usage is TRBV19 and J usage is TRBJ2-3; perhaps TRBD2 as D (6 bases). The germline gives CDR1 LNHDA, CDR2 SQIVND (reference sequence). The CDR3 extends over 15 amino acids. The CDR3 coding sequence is TGTGCCAGTAGTATAAGTGTCGGGAGCAGAGATACGCAGTATTTT. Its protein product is CASSISVGSRDTQYF.